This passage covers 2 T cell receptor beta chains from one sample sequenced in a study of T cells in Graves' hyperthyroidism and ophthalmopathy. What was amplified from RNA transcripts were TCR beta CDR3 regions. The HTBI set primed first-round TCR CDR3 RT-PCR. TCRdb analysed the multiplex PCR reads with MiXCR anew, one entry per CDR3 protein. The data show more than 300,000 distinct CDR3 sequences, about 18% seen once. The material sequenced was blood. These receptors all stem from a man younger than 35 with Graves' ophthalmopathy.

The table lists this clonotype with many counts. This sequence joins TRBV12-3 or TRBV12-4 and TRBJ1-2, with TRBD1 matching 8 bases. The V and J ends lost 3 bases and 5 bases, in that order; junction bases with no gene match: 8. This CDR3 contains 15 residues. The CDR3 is CASSFGGTGGYGYTF. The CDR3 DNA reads TGTGCCAGCAGTTTTGGTGGGACAGGAGGATATGGCTACACCTTC.

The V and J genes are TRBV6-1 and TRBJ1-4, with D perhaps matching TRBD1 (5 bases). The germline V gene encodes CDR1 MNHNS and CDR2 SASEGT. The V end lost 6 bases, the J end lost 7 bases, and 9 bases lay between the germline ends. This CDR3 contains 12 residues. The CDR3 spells CASSPGGEKLFF. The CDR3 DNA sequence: TGTGCCAGCAGCCCGGGGGGTGAAAAACTGTTTTTT.